The 32 T cell receptor beta chains given below trace back to one sample, sequenced in a study of CD8+ T cells in alopecia areata. Treatment: oral pan-JAK inhibitor, 5-10 mg twice daily. Extracted RNA was reverse transcribed into cDNA, the sequencing template. Using immunoSEQ multiplex PCR, the repertoire was profiled, and TCRdb retains in-frame clones only, with some absent. The sample shows fewer than 250,000 clones, 60% of them seen only once. The sample here was CD4+ T cells sorted from blood, taken at week 24, from a patient treated with tofacitinib. All receptors come from a human donor with alopecia areata.

The chain carries TRBV30 and TRBJ1-2; no firm D call. The CDR3 has 13 residues. CDR1 and CDR2 from the germline V gene are GTSNPN and SVGIG (reference sequence). V dropped 4 bases and J dropped 8 bases, with 17 bases sitting between them. In DNA form, the CDR3 reads TGTGCCTGGACTTACACCTGGGCAGGAGGCTACACCTTC. Its protein product is CAWTYTWAGGYTF.

This clone was observed a handful of times. The rearrangement links TRBV29-1 to TRBJ2-2; 7 bases agree with TRBD2. In germline, CDR1 is SQVTM, CDR2 ANQGSEA. The CDR3 covers 14 residues. After removal of 5 bases from V and 1 base from J, the junction contained 4 bases not matched to a gene. CDR3 protein: CSVLGTMNTGELFF. The CDR3 DNA is TGCAGCGTTTTAGGGACTATGAACACCGGGGAGCTGTTTTTT.

The gene calls are TRBV9 and TRBJ1-2, with 11 bases matching TRBD1. Germline V gives CDR1 SGDLS, CDR2 YYNGEE. There are 15 residues in the CDR3. J lost 5 bases, V lost 4 bases, and 7 bases had no gene match. The CDR3 region is CASSPRTGGGYGYTF. CDR3 DNA sequence: TGTGCCAGCAGCCCTCGGACAGGGGGCGGGTATGGCTACACCTTC.

In its sample, this clone was seen a few times. The CDR3 loop reads CASSQRQGDTQYF. The CDR3 nucleotides read TGCGCCAGCAGCCAACGGCAGGGGGATACGCAGTATTTT. The V call is TRBV4-1, the J call TRBJ2-3, with D possibly matching TRBD1 (6 bases). There are 13 residues in the CDR3. V lost 2 bases and J lost 6, with 9 bases in between. Germline-derived CDR1 and CDR2 are MGHRA and YSYEKL.

V usage is TRBV30 and J usage is TRBJ2-6; D ambiguous. V lost 3 bases and J lost 0, with 3 bases in between. Germline-derived CDR1 and CDR2 are GTSNPN and SVGIG (reference sequence). The CDR3 spans 13 residues. CDR3 region: CAWRTSGANVLTF. The CDR3 region has the DNA TGTGCCTGGAGAACCTCTGGGGCCAACGTCCTGACTTTC.

This clone occurred a few times. J is TRBJ1-4 and V is TRBV5-6; D is unresolved. V lost 0 bases to trimming and J lost 8 bases, with 2 bases between them. This CDR3 has 11 residues. Germline V lookup: CDR1 SGHDT, CDR2 YYEEEE. The CDR3 loop is CASSLGEKLFF. The DNA for the CDR3 is TGTGCCAGCAGCTTGGGGGAAAAACTGTTTTTT.

V usage is TRBV18 and J usage is TRBJ2-7, with 9 bases fitting TRBD1. This CDR3 has 14 residues. J lost 5 bases, V lost 3 bases, and 5 bases had no gene match. The germline CDR1 and CDR2 sequences are KGHSH and LQKENI. CDR3 coding DNA: TGTGCCAGCTCACCGGGACAGGGTACCCACGAGCAGTACTTC. It is translated as CASSPGQGTHEQYF.

In its sample, this clone was seen a few times. The chain is built from TRBV7-2 and TRBJ1-2, with D unresolved. Per the germline V gene, CDR1 is SGHTA and CDR2 is FQGNSA. This CDR3 contains 13 residues. The V gene lost 2 bases and the J gene lost 4 bases, with 8 bases spanning the gap. Written as DNA, the CDR3 is TGTGCCAGCAGCTTACCACGGGGCTATGGCTACACCTTC. Translation gives CASSLPRGYGYTF.

V usage is TRBV7-2 and J usage is TRBJ1-2; TRBD1 aligns across 7 bases. The CDR3 spans 15 residues. The junction had 10 bases not matched to a gene; V was cut back by 5 bases and J by 4 bases. Germline V gene sequence: CDR1 SGHTA, CDR2 FQGNSA. CDR3 sequence (DNA): TGTGCCAGCAGCCCGGGGACAGCCTTCGGCTATGGCTACACCTTC. Translated: CASSPGTAFGYGYTF.

The rearrangement links TRBV29-1 to TRBJ1-2; D is unclear. Trimming cost V 2 bases and J 5 bases, with 6 bases left between them. This CDR3 has 11 residues. Per the germline V gene, CDR1 is SQVTM and CDR2 is ANQGSEA. The CDR3 region is CSVEQLYGYTF. CDR3 in DNA: TGCAGCGTTGAACAACTGTATGGCTACACCTTC.

This chain uses TRBV15 with TRBJ2-6, with 9 nucleotides matching TRBD1. The germline CDR1 and CDR2 sequences are LNHNV and YYDKDF (reference sequence). The trim removed 3 bases at V and 2 bases at J, leaving 2 bases unmatched. The CDR3 is 16 amino acids. The CDR3 here is CATSRGDRAGANVLTF. Written as DNA, the CDR3 is TGTGCCACCAGCAGGGGGGACAGGGCTGGGGCCAACGTCCTGACTTTC.

The chain couples TRBV30 to TRBJ2-7, with D possibly matching TRBD1 (6 bases). The CDR3 covers 12 residues. Trimming left V 1 base short and J 2 bases short, with 6 bases between. CDR1 and CDR2 from the germline V gene are GTSNPN and SVGIG (reference sequence). The DNA of the CDR3 is TGTGCCTGGAGTGGACAGGCCTACGAGCAGTACTTC. It specifies CAWSGQAYEQYF.

This sequence joins TRBV30 and TRBJ2-7; unclear D gene. The CDR3 is made up of 14 amino acids. From germline, CDR1 is GTSNPN and CDR2 SVGIG (reference sequence). The V gene lost 3 bases and the J gene lost 2 bases, with 14 bases spanning the gap. This CDR3 reads CAWRGYHGAYEQYF. The CDR3 bases are TGTGCCTGGAGGGGGTACCATGGGGCCTACGAGCAGTACTTC.

V gene TRBV15 combines with J gene TRBJ2-3; D call uncertain. Trimming shortened V by 0 bases and J by 0 bases, and 10 bases separated the two germline ends. The germline CDR1 and CDR2 sequences are LNHNV and YYDKDF (reference sequence). This CDR3 comprises 16 residues. CDR3 protein: CATSRDRLGSTDTQYF. CDR3 DNA sequence: TGTGCCACCAGCAGAGATCGCTTAGGGAGCACAGATACGCAGTATTTT.

The V call is TRBV2, the J call TRBJ2-7, with D possibly matching TRBD1 (7 bases). Trimming removed 7 bases from V and 5 bases from J, with 24 bases in between. Germline assignment: CDR1 SNHLY and CDR2 FYNNEI. This CDR3 spans 16 amino acids. The CDR3 DNA is TGTGCCAGCACATTATCAGGGGGGTTGCTTGGAGACGAGCAGTACTTC. Its translation: CASTLSGGLLGDEQYF.

This clone appeared a few times. Distinct nucleotide sequences in the sample also encode this CDR3. The rearrangement joins TRBV2 to TRBJ1-1; no firm D call. Per the germline V gene, CDR1 is SNHLY and CDR2 is FYNNEI. V was cut by 5 bases and J by 2 bases, with 12 bases left in between. This CDR3 contains 14 residues. The CDR3 loop reads CASSRDVGNTEAFF. The CDR3, as DNA: TGTGCCAGCAGTCGTGACGTTGGTAACACTGAAGCTTTCTTT. Full variable domain (rest looked up from reference TRBV2 and TRBJ1-1): EPEVTQTPSHQVTQMGQEVILRCVPISNHLYFYWYRQILGQKVEFLVSFYNNEISEKSEIFDDQFSVERPDGSNFTLKIRSTKLEDSAMYFCASSRDVGNTEAFFGQGTRLTVV.

The chain is built from TRBV6-1 and TRBJ2-5; D may match TRBD1 or TRBD2 (5 bases each). Germline CDR1 MNHNS, CDR2 SASEGT. V lost 1 base and J lost 4, with 13 bases in between. This CDR3 has 15 residues. The CDR3 here is CASSEGAWGPETQYF. The CDR3 coding sequence is TGTGCCAGCAGTGAAGGGGCCTGGGGACCAGAGACCCAGTACTTC.

For the CDR3, the DNA is TGCGCCAGCAGTTATACAGGGAGTGCGGACTATGGCTACACCTTC. It codes for CASSYTGSADYGYTF. The chain employs TRBV5-1 and TRBJ1-2, with D perhaps TRBD1 (6 bases). V lost 5 bases and J 3 bases, leaving 17 bases between the germline ends. Looked up from germline, CDR1 is SGHRS and CDR2 is YFSETQ. CDR3 size: 15 residues.

The V and J genes are TRBV19 and TRBJ2-5, with a possible D match to TRBD1 (5 bases). V shed 6 bases and J shed 2 bases, with 7 bases lying between them. Germline assignment: CDR1 LNHDA and CDR2 SQIVND (reference sequence). The length of the CDR3 is 12 residues. CDR3 in amino acids: CASRTGQETQYF. Written as DNA, the CDR3 is TGTGCCAGTAGAACAGGACAAGAGACCCAGTACTTC.

This chain joins TRBV6-5 and TRBJ1-3; D is undetermined. CDR3 length equals 12 residues. V was shortened by 6 bases and J by 0 bases, with 3 bases between the two germline ends. CDR1 is MNHEY, CDR2 SVGAGI, per germline. CDR3 DNA sequence: TGTGCCAGCAGGGGCTCTGGAAACACCATATATTTT. Translation gives CASRGSGNTIYF.

This clone was detected only a few times. V is TRBV6-1 and J is TRBJ2-6; 10 bases are shared with TRBD1. From germline, CDR1 is MNHNS and CDR2 SASEGT. With 3 bases clipped from V and 1 base from J, the junction kept 6 bases outside the gene matches. CDR3 length: 18 amino acids. DNA of the CDR3: TGTGCCAGCAGTGATCTCGACAGGGGGCTTTCTGGGGCCAACGTCCTGACTTTC. Translating gives CASSDLDRGLSGANVLTF.

This sequence joins TRBV5-1 and TRBJ2-5, with D hard to call. Germline CDR1 SGHRS, CDR2 YFSETQ. CDR3 length equals 12 residues. V was pared by 4 bases and J by 4 bases, with 8 bases between. The CDR3 loop reads CASSPERETQYF. The CDR3 bases are TGCGCCAGCAGCCCGGAAAGAGAGACCCAGTACTTC.

The genes are TRBV5-1 and TRBJ1-6; tentatively, D is TRBD1 (5 bases). V gave up 3 bases and J gave up 2 bases, with 9 bases separating them. Germline CDR1 SGHRS, CDR2 YFSETQ. The CDR3 contains 15 residues. CDR3 sequence: CASSYGGTYNSPLHF. The CDR3 DNA reads as TGCGCCAGCAGCTATGGGGGTACCTATAATTCACCCCTCCACTTT.

The sample holds a few counts of this clone. This sequence joins TRBV30 and TRBJ1-6, with D uncertain. Germline loops: CDR1 GTSNPN, CDR2 SVGIG (reference sequence). The CDR3 is 12 amino acids. The germline V and J ends were trimmed by 5 bases and 7 bases, with 9 bases remaining between them. The CDR3 loop reads CAWVIGNSPLHF. In DNA, the CDR3 is TGTGCCTGGGTTATTGGAAATTCACCCCTCCACTTT.

The chain is built from TRBV12-5 and TRBJ2-5; D remains ambiguous. Deletions cut 6 bases from V and 4 bases from J, with 15 bases between. The CDR3 consists of 14 residues. The germline V gene encodes CDR1 LGHNT and CDR2 FRNRAP. The chain's CDR3 is CASGRPGIGETQYF. As DNA, the CDR3 is TGTGCTAGTGGCAGACCAGGTATTGGAGAGACCCAGTACTTC. The whole variable domain, remainder taken from reference TRBV12-5 and TRBJ2-5, is DARVTQTPRHKVTEMGQEVTMRCQPILGHNTVFWYRQTMMQGLELLAYFRNRAPLDDSGMPKDRFSAEMPDATLATLKIQPSEPRDSAVYFCASGRPGIGETQYFGPGTRLLVL.

This clone was detected only once. The gene calls are TRBV6-6 and TRBJ1-2, with 9 bases fitting TRBD1. This CDR3 is 11 amino acids long. V trimming: 8 bases; J trimming: 9 bases; junction bases outside the gene matches: 4. Germline loops: CDR1 MNHNY, CDR2 SVGAGI (reference sequence). The CDR3 DNA follows: TGTGCCAGCGGGGGGACAGGGAGCTACACCTTC. Translated: CASGGTGSYTF.

The chain couples TRBV30 to TRBJ1-1, with D unresolved. The CDR3 sequence is 13 residues long. The V and J ends lost 4 bases and 0 bases respectively, with 9 bases between them. From germline, CDR1 is GTSNPN and CDR2 SVGIG (reference sequence). CDR3 coding DNA: TGTGCCTGGAAAGGAGGCCTGAACACTGAAGCTTTCTTT. This translates into CAWKGGLNTEAFF.

This chain links TRBV30 with TRBJ1-2; D remains unclear. The CDR3 loop spans 10 amino acids. The germline V gene encodes CDR1 GTSNPN and CDR2 SVGIG (reference sequence). CDR3 DNA: TGTGCGCTAGGCGGGAGGGGCTACACCTTC. It encodes CALGGRGYTF.

The rearrangement links TRBV30 to TRBJ1-4; D ambiguous. CDR1 is GTSNPN, CDR2 SVGIG, per germline (reference sequence). V was pared by 0 bases and J by 7 bases, with 12 bases between. The CDR3 consists of 14 residues. CDR3 loop: CAWSVGQAGEKLFF. CDR3 DNA: TGTGCCTGGAGTGTCGGGCAGGCCGGTGAAAAACTGTTTTTT.

V is TRBV27 and J is TRBJ2-1, with 7 bases lining up with TRBD2. After removal of 2 bases from V and 0 bases from J, the junction contained 7 bases not matched to a gene. The CDR3 has 17 residues. The germline CDR1 and CDR2 sequences are MNHEY and SMNVEV (reference sequence). CDR3 protein: CASSLPGLPSSYNEQFF. DNA for the CDR3: TGTGCCAGCAGTTTACCGGGACTACCCAGCTCCTACAATGAGCAGTTCTTC.

This clone was counted between two and nine times. The gene calls are TRBV7-9 and TRBJ1-1; 7 bases align to TRBD1. The CDR3 is made up of 14 amino acids. CDR1 SEHNR and CDR2 FQNEAQ come from the germline V gene (reference sequence). The V and J ends lost 5 bases and 5 bases, in that order; junction bases with no gene match: 8. Here the CDR3 DNA reads TGTGCCAGCAGCAACAGGGGTCGCGGAACTGAAGCTTTCTTT. Translated, it gives CASSNRGRGTEAFF.

Many counts were recorded for this clone. The rearrangement uses TRBV6-1 and TRBJ2-3; D not certain. Looked up from germline, CDR1 is MNHNS and CDR2 is SASEGT. This CDR3 has 13 amino acids. Trimming removed 7 bases at V and 4 bases at J, with 12 bases between. In DNA form, the CDR3 reads TGTGCCAGCAATAGGCCGGAAGCAGATACGCAGTATTTT. Protein sequence: CASNRPEADTQYF.